This entry describes one T cell receptor beta chain. The antigen remains undetermined. This specimen belongs to a study of OX40 agonist ivuxolimab in advanced cancers. Study as a whole: The mean age was roughly 60 years, ranging from 23 to 79, with approximately 85% of participants male.

Findings and caveats of the study: Clonal expansion was among the lowest in partial responders at 0.1-3.0 mg/kg, especially CD8+. The authors did not determine the antigen specificity of the expanded peripheral T cells.

Clones were read by immunoSEQ multiplex PCR, and TCRdb kept only the in-frame ones, dropping some. Of under 20,000 clones in the sample, about 70% are singletons; the top ten hold more than 25%. The germline V gene encodes CDR1 SEHNR and CDR2 FQNEAQ (reference sequence). V was trimmed by 5 bases and J by 3 bases, leaving 17 bases between them. The CDR3 is 15 residues long. The chain joins TRBV7-9 to TRBJ2-7; possibly TRBD2 for D (6 bases). Sample: CD4+ or CD8+ T cells sorted from blood, taken in a trial of the OX40 agonist ivuxolimab. This TCR was recovered from an adult with an advanced solid tumor such as melanoma, head and neck, liver or kidney cancer. CDR3 DNA: TGTGCCAGCAGCCACTCGGGACTCCTAGACTACGAGCAGTACTTC. It is translated as CASSHSGLLDYEQYF.